This T cell receptor beta chain was sequenced for a study of T cell clonality in common variable immunodeficiency. Findings of the study overall: Reportedly, TCR beta sequences from common variable immunodeficiency showed fewer deletions and N-nucleotide insertions.

Equal genomic DNA amounts from CVID and control samples were sequenced. Method: immunoSEQ multiplex PCR; TCRdb's copy keeps in-frame clones and lacks some. The specimen has some 80,000 clones, none found just once. CDR1 and CDR2 from the germline V gene are ENHRY and SYGVKD. The CDR3 loop spans 12 amino acids. Trimming left V 2 bases short and J 6 bases short, with 8 bases between. This clone was picked up many times. No antigen is known for it. With the read ending 3 residues before the CDR3 end, the germline J gene is used to fill in that end. The specimen sequenced was peripheral blood mononuclear cells. The chain uses TRBV10-3 and TRBJ2-7, with D hard to call. This sequence was found in a person aged 18 to 75 in good health. The covered CDR3 bases are TGTGCCATCAGTGAGCAAGGCACCGAG. Translating it yields CAISEQGTE. The CDR3 as a whole reads CAISEQGTEQYF.